This T cell receptor beta chain was recorded in a study of T cell responses to AZD1222 COVID-19 vaccine. Study summary: Second doses that came at about 4 or about 12 weeks were put together. Study-level points and caveats: Repertoires were obtained only post-peak T cell response. At study baseline, merely six AZD1222 recipients were seropositive. Reportedly, nearly half of unique spike TCRs recognized epitopes outside B.1.351/B.1.1.7 mutations.

Measured with immunoSEQ multiplex PCR; TCRdb has only the in-frame clones, and not every one. The sample records 100,000 to 150,000 clones, roughly 90% being singletons. Per germline, CDR1 SNHLY and CDR2 FYNNEI. V dropped 3 bases and J dropped 6 bases, with 8 bases sitting between them. The CDR3 is 13 residues long. As to this clone: What it binds is unknown.

Sequences were derived from peripheral blood, sampled on day 0 of AZD1222 vaccination. The receptor was isolated from an adult in good health. The chain employs TRBV2 and TRBJ2-2; D is possibly TRBD2 (5 bases). The CDR3 DNA sequence: TGTGCCAGCAGTGAGGGCGGGTCCGGGGAGCTGTTTTTT. Amino acids: CASSEGGSGELFF. Looking up the rest from reference TRBV2 and TRBJ2-2 gives the full variable domain: EPEVTQTPSHQVTQMGQEVILRCVPISNHLYFYWYRQILGQKVEFLVSFYNNEISEKSEIFDDQFSVERPDGSNFTLKIRSTKLEDSAMYFCASSEGGSGELFFGEGSRLTVL.